The clone carrying this TCR beta chain was recorded at least ten times. The sample originates from a study of human T cells and chemical hapten exposure. Unique molecular identifiers were linked by the library to individual cDNA molecules. TCRdb processed the RACE reads anew with MiXCR; each CDR3 protein has one entry. The sample has over 50,000 distinct CDR3 sequences, approximately 9.5% seen once; the top ten hold approximately 9.5%. This CDR3 is 14 amino acids long. Trimming left V 2 bases short and J 0 bases short, with 5 bases between. CDR1 SNHLY and CDR2 FYNNEI come from the germline V gene. Time point denoted: pre-sensitization, week 0. Treatment: therapeutic diphenylcyclopropenone sensitization with weekly scalp DPC. Total RNA extraction was carried out from unfractionated whole blood.

The V call is TRBV2, the J call TRBJ1-5, with D perhaps matching TRBD1 (5 bases). The receptor was derived from a woman aged 25-40 years with alopecia areata. Some clones in this sample may be carry-over from other donors' samples. Sequences were derived from whole blood, sampled in connection with sensitization to the hapten diphenylcyclopropenone (DPC). The CDR3 here is CASSEQGSNQPQHF. The CDR3 DNA follows: TGTGCCAGCAGTGAACAGGGTAGCAATCAGCCCCAGCATTTT.